The 3 T cell receptor beta chains listed next were all sequenced from one sample in a study of radiotherapy plus CTLA-4 blockade in lung cancer. Profiled with immunoSEQ multiplex PCR; TCRdb holds only in-frame clones, not every one. Seen here are tens of thousands of clones, about 88% observed once, and the top ten hold 16%. The specimen comprised peripheral blood, sampled from a patient treated with radiotherapy plus ipilimumab. The receptors originated from a human donor with non-small cell lung cancer that progressed on radiotherapy plus ipilimumab.

This clone showed up just once. V and J are TRBV11-1 and TRBJ2-1; TRBD2 aligns across 10 bases. The germline CDR1 and CDR2 sequences are SGHAT and FQDESV (reference sequence). The trim removed 5 bases at V and 0 bases at J, leaving 7 bases unmatched. The CDR3 is made up of 17 amino acids. The CDR3 loop reads CASSLGTSVSSYNEQFF. DNA of the CDR3: TGTGCCAGCAGCCTTGGGACTAGCGTGAGCTCCTACAATGAGCAGTTCTTC.

The V and J genes are TRBV21-1 and TRBJ1-5. TRBV21-1 is a pseudogene segment. The CDR3 spans 11 residues. The CDR3 DNA sequence: TGTGCCAGCAGCAACGGTCAGCCCCAGCATTTT. Its protein is CASSNGQPQHF.

This chain uses TRBV4-3 with TRBJ1-5; 8 nucleotides agree with TRBD1. Germline V lookup: CDR1 LGHNA, CDR2 YSLEER. This CDR3 is 17 amino acids long. The trim removed 0 bases at V and 6 bases at J, leaving 10 bases unmatched. The DNA of the CDR3 is TGCGCCAGCAGCCAAGATATGAGGCAGGGGGCTGGTCAGCCCCAGCATTTT. Protein: CASSQDMRQGAGQPQHF.